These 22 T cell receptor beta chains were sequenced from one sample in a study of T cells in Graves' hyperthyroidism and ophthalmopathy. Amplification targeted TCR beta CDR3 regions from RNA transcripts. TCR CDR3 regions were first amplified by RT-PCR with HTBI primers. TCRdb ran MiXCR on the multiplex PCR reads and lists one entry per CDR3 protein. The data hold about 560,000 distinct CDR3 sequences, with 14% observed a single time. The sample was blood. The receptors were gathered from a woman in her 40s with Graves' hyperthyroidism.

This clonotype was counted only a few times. The CDR3 sequence: CASIKNTEAFF. Here the CDR3 DNA reads TGTGCCAGCATCAAAAACACTGAAGCTTTCTTT. This chain uses TRBV6-1 with TRBJ1-1; no firm D call. Germline V gene lookup returns CDR1 MNHNS and CDR2 SASEGT. CDR3 length: 11 residues. The V end was cut by 7 bases, the J end by 2 bases, with 5 bases between.

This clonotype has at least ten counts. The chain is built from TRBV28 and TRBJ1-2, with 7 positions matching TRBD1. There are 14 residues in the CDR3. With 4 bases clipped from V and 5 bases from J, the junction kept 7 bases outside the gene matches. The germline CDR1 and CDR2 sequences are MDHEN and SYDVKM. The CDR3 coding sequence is TGTGCCAGCAGTTCGGGGACAGTGGAGTATGGCTACACCTTC. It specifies CASSSGTVEYGYTF.

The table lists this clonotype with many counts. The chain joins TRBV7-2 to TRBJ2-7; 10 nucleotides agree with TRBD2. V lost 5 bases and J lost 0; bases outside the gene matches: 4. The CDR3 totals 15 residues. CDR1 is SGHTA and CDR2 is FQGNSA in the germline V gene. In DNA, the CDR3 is TGTGCCAGCAGCCCTAGCGGGGGTAGCTCCTACGAGCAGTACTTC. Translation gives CASSPSGGSSYEQYF.

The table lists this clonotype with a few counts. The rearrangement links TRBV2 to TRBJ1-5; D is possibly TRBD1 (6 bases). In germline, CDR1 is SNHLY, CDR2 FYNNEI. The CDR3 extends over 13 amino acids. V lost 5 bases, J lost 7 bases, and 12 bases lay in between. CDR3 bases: TGTGCCAGCAGTTCTAACAGGGTGCAGCCCCAGCATTTT. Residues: CASSSNRVQPQHF.

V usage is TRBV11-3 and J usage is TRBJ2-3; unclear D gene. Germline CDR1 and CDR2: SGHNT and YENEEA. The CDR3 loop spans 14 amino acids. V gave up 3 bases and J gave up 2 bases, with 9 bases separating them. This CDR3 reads CASSFGPATDTQYF. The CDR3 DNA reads TGTGCCAGCAGCTTCGGACCAGCCACAGATACGCAGTATTTT.

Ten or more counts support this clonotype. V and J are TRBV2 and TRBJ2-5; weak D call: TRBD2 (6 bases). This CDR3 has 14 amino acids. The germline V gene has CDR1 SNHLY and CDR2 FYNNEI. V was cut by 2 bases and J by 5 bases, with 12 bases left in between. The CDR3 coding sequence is TGTGCCAGCAGTGAAACTAGCCCAATGGAGACCCAGTACTTC. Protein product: CASSETSPMETQYF.

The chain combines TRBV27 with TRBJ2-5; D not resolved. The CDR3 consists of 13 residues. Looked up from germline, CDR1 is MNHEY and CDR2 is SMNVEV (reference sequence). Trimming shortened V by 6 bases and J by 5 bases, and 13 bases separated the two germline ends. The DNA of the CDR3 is TGTGCCAGCAGGGCTTTGGGTAGGGAGACCCAGTACTTC. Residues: CASRALGRETQYF.

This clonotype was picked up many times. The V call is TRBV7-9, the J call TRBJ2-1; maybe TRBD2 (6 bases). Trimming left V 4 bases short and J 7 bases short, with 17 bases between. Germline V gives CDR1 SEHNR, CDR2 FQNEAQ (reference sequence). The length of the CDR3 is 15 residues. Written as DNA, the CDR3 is TGTGCCAGCAGCTCTGGGTCGGCGGGAAGGAATGAGCAGTTCTTC. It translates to CASSSGSAGRNEQFF.

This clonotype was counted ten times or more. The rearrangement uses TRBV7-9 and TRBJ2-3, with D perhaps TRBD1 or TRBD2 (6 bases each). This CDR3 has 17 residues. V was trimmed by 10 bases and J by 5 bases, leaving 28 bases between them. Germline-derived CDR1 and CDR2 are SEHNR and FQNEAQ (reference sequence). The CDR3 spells CANGGPKESGVGDTQYF. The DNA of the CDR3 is TGTGCCAACGGGGGCCCGAAAGAAAGTGGCGTGGGAGATACGCAGTATTTT. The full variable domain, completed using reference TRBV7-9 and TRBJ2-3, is DTGVSQNPRHKITKRGQNVTFRCDPISEHNRLYWYRQTLGQGPEFLTYFQNEAQLEKSRLLSDRFSAERPKGSFSTLEIQRTEQGDSAMYLCANGGPKESGVGDTQYFGPGTRLTVL.

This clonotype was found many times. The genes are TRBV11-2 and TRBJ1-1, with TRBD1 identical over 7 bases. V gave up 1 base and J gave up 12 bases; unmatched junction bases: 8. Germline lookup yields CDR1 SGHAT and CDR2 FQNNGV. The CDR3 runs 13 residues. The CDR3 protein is CASSLGGSDRSFF. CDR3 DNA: TGTGCCAGCAGCTTAGGAGGGTCGGACAGGTCTTTCTTT. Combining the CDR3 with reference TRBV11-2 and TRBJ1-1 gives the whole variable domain EAGVAQSPRYKIIEKRQSVAFWCNPISGHATLYWYQQILGQGPKLLIQFQNNGVVDDSQLPKDRFSAERLKGVDSTLKIQPAKLEDSAVYLCASSLGGSDRSFFGQGTRLTVV.

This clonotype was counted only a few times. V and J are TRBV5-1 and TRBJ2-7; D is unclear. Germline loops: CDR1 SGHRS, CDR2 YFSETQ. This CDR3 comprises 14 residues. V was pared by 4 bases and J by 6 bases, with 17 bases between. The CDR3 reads CASSLQGYTCEQYF. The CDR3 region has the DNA TGCGCCAGCAGCCTCCAAGGCTATACCTGCGAGCAGTACTTC.

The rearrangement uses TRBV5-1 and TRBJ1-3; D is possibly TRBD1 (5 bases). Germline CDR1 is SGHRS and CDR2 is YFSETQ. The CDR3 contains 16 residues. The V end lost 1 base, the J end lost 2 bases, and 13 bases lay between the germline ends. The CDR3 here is CASSLRGEITGNTIYF. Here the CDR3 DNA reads TGCGCCAGCAGCTTGAGAGGGGAGATAACTGGAAACACCATATATTTT.

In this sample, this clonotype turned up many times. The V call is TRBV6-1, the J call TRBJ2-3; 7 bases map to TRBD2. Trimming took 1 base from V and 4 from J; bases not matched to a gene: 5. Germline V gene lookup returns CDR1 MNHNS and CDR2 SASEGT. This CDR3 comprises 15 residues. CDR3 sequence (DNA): TGTGCCAGCAGTGAAGGGGGCGGGAGTGCAGATACGCAGTATTTT. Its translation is CASSEGGGSADTQYF.

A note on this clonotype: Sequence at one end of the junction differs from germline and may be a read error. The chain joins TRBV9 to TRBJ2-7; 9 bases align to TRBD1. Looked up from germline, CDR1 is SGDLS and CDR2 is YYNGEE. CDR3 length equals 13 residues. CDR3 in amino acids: CASSGTGSYGQYF. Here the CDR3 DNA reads TGTGCCAGCAGTGGGACAGGGTCCTACGGGCAGTACTTC.

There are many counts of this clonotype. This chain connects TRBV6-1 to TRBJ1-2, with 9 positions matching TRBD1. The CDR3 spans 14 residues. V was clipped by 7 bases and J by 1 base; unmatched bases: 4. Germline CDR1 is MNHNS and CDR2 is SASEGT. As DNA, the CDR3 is TGTGCCAGCAACAAGGACAGGGGTAACTATGGCTACACCTTC. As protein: CASNKDRGNYGYTF.

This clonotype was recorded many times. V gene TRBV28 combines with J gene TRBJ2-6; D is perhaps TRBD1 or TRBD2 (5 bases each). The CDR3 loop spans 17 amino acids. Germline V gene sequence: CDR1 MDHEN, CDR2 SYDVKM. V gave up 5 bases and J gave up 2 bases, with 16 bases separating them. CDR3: CASSPRPGTPGANVLTF. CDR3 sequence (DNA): TGTGCCAGCAGTCCTCGGCCAGGGACGCCTGGGGCCAACGTCCTGACTTTC.

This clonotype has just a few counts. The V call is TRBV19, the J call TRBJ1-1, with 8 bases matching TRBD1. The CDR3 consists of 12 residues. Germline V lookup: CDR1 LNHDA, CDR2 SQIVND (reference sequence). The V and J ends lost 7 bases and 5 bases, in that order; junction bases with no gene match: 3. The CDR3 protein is CASNRDRTEAFF. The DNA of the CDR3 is TGTGCCAGTAACCGGGACAGGACTGAAGCTTTCTTT.

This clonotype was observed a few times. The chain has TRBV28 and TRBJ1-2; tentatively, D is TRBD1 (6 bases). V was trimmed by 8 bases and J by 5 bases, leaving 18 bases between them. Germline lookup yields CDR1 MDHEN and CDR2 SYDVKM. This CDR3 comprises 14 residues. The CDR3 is CASRQGFLQYGYTF. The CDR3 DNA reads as TGTGCCAGCCGGCAGGGGTTTTTACAGTATGGCTACACCTTC.

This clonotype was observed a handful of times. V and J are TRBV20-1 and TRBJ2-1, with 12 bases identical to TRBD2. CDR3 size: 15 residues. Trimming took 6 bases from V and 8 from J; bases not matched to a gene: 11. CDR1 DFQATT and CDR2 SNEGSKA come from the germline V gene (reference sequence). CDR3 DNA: TGCAGTGCGGATACTAGCGGGAGGCCGCGTGATGAGCAGTTCTTC. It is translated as CSADTSGRPRDEQFF.

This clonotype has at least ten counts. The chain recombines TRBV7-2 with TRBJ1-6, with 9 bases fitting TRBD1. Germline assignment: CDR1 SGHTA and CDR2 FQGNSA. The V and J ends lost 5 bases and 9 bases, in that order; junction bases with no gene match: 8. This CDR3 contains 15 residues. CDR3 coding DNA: TGTGCCAGCAGCCCCAGGACAGGGGAGGGTTCACCCCTCCACTTT. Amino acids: CASSPRTGEGSPLHF.

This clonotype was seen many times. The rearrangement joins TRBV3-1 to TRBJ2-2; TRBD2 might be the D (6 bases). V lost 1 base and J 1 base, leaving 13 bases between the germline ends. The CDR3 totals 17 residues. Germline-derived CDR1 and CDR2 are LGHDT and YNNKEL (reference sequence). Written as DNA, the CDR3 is TGTGCCAGCAGCCAAGGATATAGCGGCGTGAACACCGGGGAGCTGTTTTTT. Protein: CASSQGYSGVNTGELFF.

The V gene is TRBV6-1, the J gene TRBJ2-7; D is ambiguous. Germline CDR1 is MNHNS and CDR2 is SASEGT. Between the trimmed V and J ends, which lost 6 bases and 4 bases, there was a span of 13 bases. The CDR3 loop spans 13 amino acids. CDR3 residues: CASSSTKEYEQYF. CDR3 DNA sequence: TGTGCCAGCAGCTCGACGAAGGAATACGAGCAGTACTTC.